This T cell receptor (beta chain) was identified in a study of T cell repertoires in cytomegalovirus infection. Findings and caveats of the study: Public TCR beta family frequency separated CMV-and-HLA carriers, including in an independent cohort.

A single record per CDR3 protein comes from TCRdb applying MiXCR to the reads. The data hold some 68,000 distinct CDR3 sequences, with approximately 22% observed a single time. This clonotype was seen at least ten times. Its antigen is not known. Germline loops: CDR1 SGHAT, CDR2 FQDESV (reference sequence). The CDR3 length is 13 residues. V gave up 2 bases and J gave up 4 bases, with 5 bases separating them. The chain links TRBV11-1 to TRBJ2-2; D gene ambiguous. The receptor was derived from a human donor in good health (CMV status not recorded). Some clones in this sample may be carry-over from other donors' samples. The specimen sequenced was PBMCs, sequenced either directly or after in vitro stimulation (not recorded which). CDR3 region: CASSLSITGELFF. Here the CDR3 DNA reads TGTGCCAGCAGCTTATCGATCACCGGGGAGCTGTTTTTT.